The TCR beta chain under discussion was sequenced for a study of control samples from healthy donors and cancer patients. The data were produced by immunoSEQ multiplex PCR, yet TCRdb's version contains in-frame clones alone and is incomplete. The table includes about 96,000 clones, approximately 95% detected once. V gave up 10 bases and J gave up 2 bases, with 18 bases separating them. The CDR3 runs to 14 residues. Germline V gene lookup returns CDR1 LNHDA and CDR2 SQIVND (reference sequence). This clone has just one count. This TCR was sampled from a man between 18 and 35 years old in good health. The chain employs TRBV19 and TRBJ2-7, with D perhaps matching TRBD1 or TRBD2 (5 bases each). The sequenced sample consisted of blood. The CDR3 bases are TGTGCCACTATGGGAGACAGAAGCACCTACGAGCAGTACTTC. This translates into CATMGDRSTYEQYF.